This T cell receptor beta chain was identified in a study of T-cell reconstitution after alpha-beta-depleted transplantation in children. Unique molecular identifiers were incorporated into the prepared TCRbeta library. Each CDR3 protein is one row after TCRdb ran MiXCR on the PCR reads. The sample lists about 32,000 distinct CDR3 sequences, about 7% occurring once. The CDR3 extends over 20 amino acids. The junction had 12 bases not matched to a gene; V was cut back by 0 bases and J by 0 bases. Germline loops: CDR1 SGHRS, CDR2 YFSETQ. Broader study findings: Some patients' high day-60 TCRbeta diversity was attributed to recipient cells surviving conditioning. In patients about two months after transplant, alpha-beta T cells reportedly arose from several hundred expanded graft clones.

This clonotype was counted at least ten times. Its antigen is as yet unknown. The source is a child in the first two years of life who had a stem cell transplant for acute myeloid leukemia, so the T cells may come from the graft donor. This rearrangement joins TRBV5-1 to TRBJ2-2, with 9 positions matching TRBD1. The sample consisted of peripheral blood, taken 60 days after TCRalphabeta/CD19-depleted stem cell transplant. CDR3 bases: TGCGCCAGCAGCTTGGACCACAGGGGGCCATACTTCGCGAACACCGGGGAGCTGTTTTTT. Its protein is CASSLDHRGPYFANTGELFF. Variable domain in full (rest from reference TRBV5-1 and TRBJ2-2): KAGVTQTPRYLIKTRGQQVTLSCSPISGHRSVSWYQQTPGQGLQFLFEYFSETQRNKGNFPGRFSGRQFSNSRSEMNVSTLELGDSALYLCASSLDHRGPYFANTGELFFGEGSRLTVL.